This TCR beta chain was recorded in a study of shared clonotypes between healthy human individuals. About the study: A couple of women and three men aged 18 to 49 made up the donors.

Original analysis: Filtering differed since immunoSEQ provided only junctions, with no quality scores. Sequencing was performed with immunoSEQ multiplex PCR; in TCRdb, only in-frame clones are kept and a portion is missing. V, J and clone size are taken as reported in that table, and D and trimming were inferred from the DNA itself. The sample contains fewer than 850,000 clones, about 96% of which appear only once. Points from the study as a whole: All-four-donor shared clonotypes had higher generation probabilities than non-shared clonotypes did.

The junction had 5 bases not matched to a gene; V was cut back by 3 bases and J by 4 bases. CDR1 and CDR2 from the germline V gene are LNHDA and SQIVND (reference sequence). This CDR3 is 15 amino acids long. Of note for this clone: What it binds is unknown.

CD45RO negativity and positive selection for CCR7 defined naive CD8 cells, a population that excluded terminally differentiated effector memory CD45RA+ cells. Study donors comprised healthy, HIV-negative adults devoid of recent acute infection or vaccination. Sequencing was done on a sample of naive CD8+ T cells sorted from blood. The rearrangement uses TRBV19 and TRBJ2-1, with 8 bases lining up with TRBD2. The source of this sequence is a man aged 25 to 40 in good health. CDR3 DNA sequence: TGTGCCAGTAGTATCTTCGGGAGGGGATACAATGAGCAGTTCTTC. It encodes CASSIFGRGYNEQFF.